These 26 T cell receptor beta chains were sequenced from one sample in a study of type 1 regulatory T cells. No antigen has been identified for these receptors. TCRdb redid the calling of the reads with MiXCR, one entry per CDR3 protein. The repertoire holds fewer than 70,000 distinct CDR3 sequences, with around 60% as singletons. Sequencing was performed on cultured T cells, either the whole culture or a sorted T cell fraction (not recorded which). This sample's subset: Tr1-enriched cell product generated in vitro against host alloantigens. The source is a human donor in good health.

The genes are TRBV2 and TRBJ2-3; D call uncertain. The CDR3 contains 15 residues. The ends were cut back, 4 bases at V and 1 base at J, with 12 bases in the middle. From germline, CDR1 is SNHLY and CDR2 FYNNEI. The CDR3 protein is CASSVLPSRTDTQYF. DNA for the CDR3: TGTGCCAGCAGTGTGCTACCCTCTCGCACAGATACGCAGTATTTT.

The sample holds a few counts of this clonotype. The chain joins TRBV27 to TRBJ2-1, with TRBD2 matching 7 bases. V trimming: 6 bases; J trimming: 8 bases; junction bases outside the gene matches: 7. CDR1 is MNHEY and CDR2 is SMNVEV in the germline V gene (reference sequence). The length of the CDR3 is 13 residues. Here the CDR3 reads CASRPAGLDEQFF. The CDR3 DNA is TGTGCCAGCAGACCAGCGGGACTGGATGAGCAGTTCTTC.

This clonotype came up once. The CDR3 DNA sequence: TGTGCCAGCAGCCAAGACTCAGGTACTCCAAGGACCTATGGCTACACCTTC. This translates into CASSQDSGTPRTYGYTF. V is TRBV4-2 and J is TRBJ1-2, with unresolved D. Per germline, CDR1 LGHNA and CDR2 YNFKEQ. The V gene lost 0 bases and the J gene lost 4 bases, with 18 bases spanning the gap. The CDR3 runs 17 residues.

This clonotype has only a few counts. The chain links TRBV3-1 to TRBJ2-2; D not certain. V was pared by 4 bases and J by 3 bases, with 6 bases between. The CDR3 is 13 residues long. The germline V gene has CDR1 LGHDT and CDR2 YNNKEL (reference sequence). CDR3 residues: CASSLLYTGELFF. CDR3 bases: TGTGCCAGCAGCCTCCTTTACACCGGGGAGCTGTTTTTT.

This clonotype appeared once. The rearrangement joins TRBV7-9 to TRBJ2-3; weak D call: TRBD1 (6 bases). Trimming cost V 5 bases and J 10 bases, with 19 bases left between them. Germline CDR1 and CDR2: SEHNR and FQNEAQ (reference sequence). The CDR3 contains 14 residues. CDR3 region: CASSQRPTGNSQYF. Written as DNA, the CDR3 is TGTGCCAGCAGCCAACGACCCACAGGGAATTCGCAGTATTTT. The full variable domain, completed using reference TRBV7-9 and TRBJ2-3, is DTGVSQNPRHKITKRGQNVTFRCDPISEHNRLYWYRQTLGQGPEFLTYFQNEAQLEKSRLLSDRFSAERPKGSFSTLEIQRTEQGDSAMYLCASSQRPTGNSQYFGPGTRLTVL.

There are a few counts of this clonotype. V usage is TRBV11-2 and J usage is TRBJ1-2; D possibly corresponds to TRBD1 (5 bases). This CDR3 comprises 15 residues. Germline values: CDR1 SGHAT, CDR2 FQNNGV. The ends were cut back, 0 bases at V and 4 bases at J, with 12 bases in the middle. In DNA, the CDR3 is TGTGCCAGCAGCTTAGAGGGGGGGACTATCTATGGCTACACCTTC. Protein product: CASSLEGGTIYGYTF.

This clonotype has just a few counts. This chain uses TRBV7-2 with TRBJ2-5; TRBD2 agrees at 11 bases. The trim removed 4 bases at V and 2 bases at J, leaving 9 bases unmatched. This CDR3 has 17 amino acids. Germline CDR1 SGHTA, CDR2 FQGNSA. The CDR3 protein is CASSSGNLAGGQETQYF. CDR3 in DNA: TGTGCCAGCAGCTCTGGGAACCTAGCGGGAGGACAAGAGACCCAGTACTTC.

This sequence joins TRBV5-4 and TRBJ2-5; the match to TRBD2 covers 7 bases. J gave up 5 bases and V 6 bases, and 13 bases lay outside the gene matches. Germline lookup yields CDR1 SGHNT and CDR2 YYREEE (reference sequence). The CDR3 is 15 residues long. The CDR3 bases are TGTGCCAGCACCAACCGAAGAGCGGGAACGGAGACCCAGTACTTC. It yields the protein CASTNRRAGTETQYF.

This clonotype is labeled medium-sized (0.01 to 0.1%). The chain links TRBV20-1 to TRBJ2-7; TRBD1 aligns across 8 bases. V was pared by 7 bases and J by 3 bases, with 8 bases of the junction left unmatched. Per germline, CDR1 DFQATT and CDR2 SNEGSKA (reference sequence). This CDR3 is built from 13 residues. DNA for the CDR3: TGCAGTGTTGGACAGGGCCCCATCTACGAGCAGTACTTC. Translating gives CSVGQGPIYEQYF.

Here the CDR3 DNA reads TGTGCCAGCAGCCAGATGGGGGCAGGGGTAGTAAGCGAGCAGTACTTC. This translates into CASSQMGAGVVSEQYF. The chain uses TRBV4-2 and TRBJ2-7; D is perhaps TRBD1 (6 bases). Germline-derived CDR1 and CDR2 are LGHNA and YNFKEQ. The V gene lost 3 bases and the J gene lost 6 bases, with 21 bases spanning the gap. This CDR3 spans 16 amino acids.

V gene TRBV6-5 combines with J gene TRBJ2-7; the match to TRBD1 covers 10 bases. This CDR3 is 15 amino acids long. From germline, CDR1 is MNHEY and CDR2 SVGAGI. V gave up 4 bases and J gave up 7 bases; unmatched junction bases: 10. In DNA form, the CDR3 reads TGTGCCAGCAGTTCGCCGGGACAGGGGAGGTTGGAGCAGTACTTC. Translated, it gives CASSSPGQGRLEQYF.

The V gene is TRBV4-1, the J gene TRBJ2-5; no reliable D call. The CDR3 contains 13 residues. The germline V and J ends were trimmed by 1 base and 3 bases, with 6 bases remaining between them. Germline loops: CDR1 MGHRA, CDR2 YSYEKL. CDR3 nucleotide sequence: TGCGCCAGCAGCCAAGGCAGAAAAGAGACCCAGTACTTC. Protein product: CASSQGRKETQYF.

The gene calls are TRBV29-1 and TRBJ2-1; TRBD2 aligns across 9 bases. V dropped 6 bases and J dropped 0; count of bases not matched to a gene: 3. The CDR3 runs to 14 residues. CDR1 is SQVTM and CDR2 is ANQGSEA in the germline V gene. The CDR3 protein is CSVGSGSSYNEQFF. CDR3 nucleotides: TGCAGCGTCGGTAGCGGGAGCTCCTACAATGAGCAGTTCTTC.

The V gene is TRBV7-9, the J gene TRBJ1-1, with a possible D match to TRBD1 (5 bases). The CDR3 consists of 14 residues. The V gene lost 6 bases and the J gene lost 4 bases, with 15 bases spanning the gap. CDR1 SEHNR and CDR2 FQNEAQ come from the germline V gene (reference sequence). This CDR3 reads CASSYQGGGTEAFF. The CDR3 DNA reads as TGTGCCAGCAGTTACCAGGGAGGTGGCACTGAAGCTTTCTTT.

The chain uses TRBV3-1 and TRBJ2-2; the D call may be TRBD1 or TRBD2 (5 bases each). CDR3 size: 14 residues. Per germline, CDR1 LGHDT and CDR2 YNNKEL (reference sequence). Trimming left V 4 bases short and J 6 bases short, with 12 bases between. The CDR3 DNA reads TGTGCCAGCAGCCTTAGCGCAGGGTCCGGGGAGCTGTTTTTT. Amino acid sequence: CASSLSAGSGELFF.

The chain links TRBV6-2 or TRBV6-3 to TRBJ1-1, with D possibly being TRBD1 (6 bases). V was shortened by 6 bases and J by 0 bases, with 8 bases between the two germline ends. CDR1 is MNHEY, CDR2 SVGEGT, per germline. There are 13 residues in the CDR3. The CDR3 here is CASRDSMNTEAFF. CDR3 DNA sequence: TGTGCCAGCAGGGACAGCATGAACACTGAAGCTTTCTTT.

This chain links TRBV29-1 with TRBJ2-1, with a tentative D call TRBD1 (5 bases). This CDR3 region has 13 residues. CDR1 and CDR2 from the germline V gene are SQVTM and ANQGSEA. The V and J ends lost 3 bases and 4 bases respectively, with 10 bases between them. The CDR3 loop is CSVEETEYNEQFF. CDR3 DNA: TGCAGCGTTGAGGAGACAGAATACAATGAGCAGTTCTTC.

This clonotype was counted once. The J gene is TRBJ2-5, the V gene TRBV2, with unresolved D. V lost 2 bases, J lost 3 bases, and 7 bases lay in between. In germline, CDR1 is SNHLY, CDR2 FYNNEI. The CDR3 runs 13 residues. CDR3 protein: CASSEWWEETQYF. The CDR3 coding sequence is TGTGCCAGCAGTGAATGGTGGGAAGAGACCCAGTACTTC.

The DNA of the CDR3 is TGCAGTGCTAGATCTACTAGCAATCAGCCCCAGCATTTT. Protein product: CSARSTSNQPQHF. The chain couples TRBV20-1 to TRBJ1-5; D call uncertain. V dropped 2 bases and J dropped 0 bases, with 5 bases sitting between them. The CDR3 is made up of 13 amino acids. CDR1 and CDR2 from the germline V gene are DFQATT and SNEGSKA (reference sequence).

The CDR3 reads CASSVGLENYGYTF. CDR3 bases: TGTGCCAGCAGCGTAGGTTTAGAAAACTATGGCTACACCTTC. V gene TRBV9 combines with J gene TRBJ1-2; D is unclear. The CDR3 is 14 residues long. Trimming removed 0 bases from V and 2 bases from J, with 8 bases in between. The V gene's germline CDR1 is SGDLS and CDR2 YYNGEE. The complete variable domain, with remaining parts taken from reference TRBV9 and TRBJ1-2, reads DSGVTQTPKHLITATGQRVTLRCSPRSGDLSVYWYQQSLDQGLQFLIQYYNGEERAKGNILERFSAQQFPDLHSELNLSSLELGDSALYFCASSVGLENYGYTFGSGTRLTVV.

This chain links TRBV10-3 with TRBJ2-7, with a weak D call TRBD1 (6 bases). V dropped 6 bases and J dropped 0 bases, with 15 bases sitting between them. In germline, CDR1 is ENHRY, CDR2 SYGVKD. This CDR3 comprises 15 residues. The CDR3 here is CAIRDAGAISYEQYF. DNA of the CDR3: TGTGCCATCAGAGACGCAGGGGCTATCTCCTACGAGCAGTACTTC.

The V and J genes are TRBV7-8 and TRBJ1-5; 7 positions agree with TRBD1. This CDR3 region has 15 residues. Unmatched junction bases numbered 7, after V lost 5 bases and J lost 3 bases. Germline V gives CDR1 SGHVS, CDR2 FQNEAQ. The chain's CDR3 is CASSDFEGANQPQHF. CDR3 in DNA: TGTGCCAGCAGCGATTTCGAGGGGGCCAATCAGCCCCAGCATTTT.

This clonotype was seen more than once but under ten times. The V and J genes are TRBV24-1 and TRBJ2-7; D uncertain. V was shortened by 2 bases and J by 8 bases, with 12 bases between the two germline ends. CDR1 is KGHDR and CDR2 is SFDVKD in the germline V gene. CDR3 length equals 13 residues. CDR3 nucleotide sequence: TGTGCCACCAGTGATTCTGGCGGTGTCCAGCAGTACTTC. Its translation is CATSDSGGVQQYF.

The V and J genes are TRBV28 and TRBJ1-5; the match to TRBD1 covers 7 bases. The junction had 9 bases not matched to a gene; V was cut back by 7 bases and J by 9 bases. Germline values: CDR1 MDHEN, CDR2 SYDVKM. This CDR3 is built from 13 residues. The CDR3 region is CASTSTGQRPQHF. CDR3 in DNA: TGTGCCAGCACTTCGACAGGGCAACGGCCCCAGCATTTT. The complete variable domain, with remaining parts taken from reference TRBV28 and TRBJ1-5, reads DVKVTQSSRYLVKRTGEKVFLECVQDMDHENMFWYRQDPGLGLRLIYFSYDVKMKEKGDIPEGYSVSREKKERFSLILESASTNQTSMYLCASTSTGQRPQHFGDGTRLSIL.

Sample share makes this clonotype medium-sized. J is TRBJ1-4 and V is TRBV5-1; no firm D call. The CDR3 totals 13 residues. Germline CDR1 and CDR2: SGHRS and YFSETQ. Trimming shortened V by 0 bases and J by 3 bases, and 3 bases separated the two germline ends. In DNA, the CDR3 is TGCGCCAGCAGCTTGGCCCCTAATGAAAAACTGTTTTTT. Its translation is CASSLAPNEKLFF.

The chain carries TRBV28 and TRBJ2-3, with TRBD2 matching over 7 bases. Unmatched junction bases numbered 7, after V lost 6 bases and J lost 1 base. CDR1 and CDR2 from the germline V gene are MDHEN and SYDVKM. The CDR3 spans 15 residues. CDR3 DNA: TGTGCCAGCAGCCAGACTAGCACGGGCACAGATACGCAGTATTTT. Its protein is CASSQTSTGTDTQYF.